This entry lists 9 T cell receptor beta chains sequenced from one sample in a study of T cell responses to AZD1222 COVID-19 vaccine (dated by TCRdb to 2020 to 2023). In light of the paper, this sample's time point label describes: baseline before first vaccination. The method was the immunoSEQ multiplex PCR assay. TCRdb re-hosts the immuneACCESS table, in-frame sequences only. Its copies lack some clones; in the studies checked, an unresolved V gene accounts for under half of them, and the cause for the rest is not known. This sample is represented by approximately 170,000 clones; 80% to 95% of them were singletons. In total, the top ten clones hold approximately 4.8% of the sample. The material was peripheral blood, obtained on day 0 of AZD1222 vaccination. All receptors derive from an adult in good health.

This chain links TRBV5-1 with TRBJ1-1; 8 bases are a match to TRBD1. Per germline, CDR1 SGHRS and CDR2 YFSETQ. The CDR3 covers 15 residues. V was pared by 4 bases and J by 6 bases, with 11 bases of the junction left unmatched. The CDR3 nucleotides read TGCGCCAGCAGCAAGACAGGGGATTTAGGCGCTGAAGCTTTCTTT. It translates to CASSKTGDLGAEAFF.

The V call is TRBV27, the J call TRBJ1-5; D may be TRBD1 (6 bases). There are 15 residues in the CDR3. V lost 6 bases and J lost 5, with 17 bases in between. Germline assignment: CDR1 MNHEY and CDR2 SMNVEV (reference sequence). The CDR3 is CASSEDWGGHQPQHF. CDR3 in DNA: TGTGCCAGCAGCGAGGATTGGGGGGGCCATCAGCCCCAGCATTTT.

V usage is TRBV5-1 and J usage is TRBJ2-3; 11 nucleotides agree with TRBD2. Germline CDR1 is SGHRS and CDR2 is YFSETQ. This CDR3 comprises 18 residues. V was pared by 3 bases and J by 0 bases, with 9 bases of the junction left unmatched. CDR3: CASSYPGTSGGSTDTQYF. DNA of the CDR3: TGCGCCAGCAGCTACCCCGGGACTAGCGGAGGGAGCACAGATACGCAGTATTTT. Using reference TRBV5-1 and TRBJ2-3 for the parts outside the CDR3, the full variable domain is KAGVTQTPRYLIKTRGQQVTLSCSPISGHRSVSWYQQTPGQGLQFLFEYFSETQRNKGNFPGRFSGRQFSNSRSEMNVSTLELGDSALYLCASSYPGTSGGSTDTQYFGPGTRLTVL.

V gene TRBV18 combines with J gene TRBJ1-5; 7 bases line up with TRBD1. The germline CDR1 and CDR2 sequences are KGHSH and LQKENI. CDR3 length: 14 residues. V was pared by 4 bases and J by 10 bases, with 10 bases of the junction left unmatched. In DNA, the CDR3 is TGTGCCAGCTCACGGAGGGGGCCTCCGAATCCCCAGCATTTT. Translation: CASSRRGPPNPQHF.

The gene calls are TRBV2 and TRBJ2-1; weak D call: TRBD1 (8 bases). Per the germline V gene, CDR1 is SNHLY and CDR2 is FYNNEI. Between the trimmed V and J ends, which lost 4 bases and 7 bases, there was a span of 11 bases. This CDR3 region has 13 residues. For the CDR3, the DNA is TGTGCCAGCAGTGCACAGGGGGGGAATGAGCAGTTCTTC. This encodes CASSAQGGNEQFF.

This chain uses TRBV5-8 with TRBJ2-3; D gene uncertain. The CDR3 sequence is 13 residues long. CDR1 SGHTS and CDR2 YDEGEE come from the germline V gene. Trimming left V 0 bases short and J 13 bases short, with 15 bases between. The CDR3 sequence is CASSLGIPHPEYF. CDR3 sequence (DNA): TGTGCCAGCAGCTTGGGTATTCCCCACCCGGAGTATTTT.

The chain combines TRBV5-1 with TRBJ1-2; D may be TRBD1 (5 bases). The CDR3 consists of 14 residues. V lost 1 base and J lost 8, with 15 bases in between. Germline V gives CDR1 SGHRS, CDR2 YFSETQ. The CDR3 region has the DNA TGCGCCAGCAGCTTGACCAGCTCCCAGGGAGGCTACACCTTC. This translates into CASSLTSSQGGYTF. Complete variable domain (other parts from reference TRBV5-1 and TRBJ1-2): KAGVTQTPRYLIKTRGQQVTLSCSPISGHRSVSWYQQTPGQGLQFLFEYFSETQRNKGNFPGRFSGRQFSNSRSEMNVSTLELGDSALYLCASSLTSSQGGYTFGSGTRLTVV.

This clone occurred once. The gene calls are TRBV9 and TRBJ2-2, with D possibly matching TRBD1 (6 bases). This CDR3 has 17 amino acids. Germline CDR1 and CDR2: SGDLS and YYNGEE. V lost 4 bases to trimming and J lost 0 bases, with 16 bases between them. CDR3 in DNA: TGTGCCAGCAGCTTTAGATCGGACAGACCGAACACCGGGGAGCTGTTTTTT. Its translation is CASSFRSDRPNTGELFF.

J is TRBJ2-7 and V is TRBV29-1; unclear D gene. The CDR3 loop spans 13 amino acids. V dropped 6 bases and J dropped 1 base, with 13 bases sitting between them. CDR1 and CDR2 (germline): SQVTM, ANQGSEA. The CDR3 sequence: CSVLPAGSYEQYF. The CDR3 DNA sequence: TGCAGCGTCCTTCCCGCAGGATCCTACGAGCAGTACTTC.